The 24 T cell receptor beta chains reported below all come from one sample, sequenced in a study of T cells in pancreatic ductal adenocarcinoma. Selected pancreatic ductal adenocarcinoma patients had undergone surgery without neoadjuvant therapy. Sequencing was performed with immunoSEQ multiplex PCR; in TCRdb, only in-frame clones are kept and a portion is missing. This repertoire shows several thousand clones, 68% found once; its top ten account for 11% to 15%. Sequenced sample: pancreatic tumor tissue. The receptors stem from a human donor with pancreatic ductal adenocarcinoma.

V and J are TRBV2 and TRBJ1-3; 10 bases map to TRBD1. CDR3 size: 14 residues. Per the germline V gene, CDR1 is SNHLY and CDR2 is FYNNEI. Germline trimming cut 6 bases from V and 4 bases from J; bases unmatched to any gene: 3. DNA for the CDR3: TGTGCCAGCAGAGGGACAGGGGCAGGAAACACCATATATTTT. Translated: CASRGTGAGNTIYF.

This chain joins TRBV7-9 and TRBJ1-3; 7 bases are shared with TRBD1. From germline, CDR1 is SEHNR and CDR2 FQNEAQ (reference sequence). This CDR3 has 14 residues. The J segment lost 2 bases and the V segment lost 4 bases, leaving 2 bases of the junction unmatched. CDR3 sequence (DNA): TGTGCCAGCAGCTCTGGGACAGCTGGAAACACCATATATTTT. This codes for CASSSGTAGNTIYF.

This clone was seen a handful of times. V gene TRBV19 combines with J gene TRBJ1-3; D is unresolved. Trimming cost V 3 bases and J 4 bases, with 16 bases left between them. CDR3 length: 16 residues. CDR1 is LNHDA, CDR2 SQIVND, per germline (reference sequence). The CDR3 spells CASSIGGWGLGNTIYF. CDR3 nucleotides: TGTGCCAGTAGTATTGGCGGATGGGGTCTCGGAAACACCATATATTTT.

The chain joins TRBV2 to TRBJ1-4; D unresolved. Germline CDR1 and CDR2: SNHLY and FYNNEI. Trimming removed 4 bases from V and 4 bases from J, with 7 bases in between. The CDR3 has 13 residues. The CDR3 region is CASSGRLNEKLFF. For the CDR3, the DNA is TGTGCCAGCAGTGGACGCCTTAATGAAAAACTGTTTTTT.

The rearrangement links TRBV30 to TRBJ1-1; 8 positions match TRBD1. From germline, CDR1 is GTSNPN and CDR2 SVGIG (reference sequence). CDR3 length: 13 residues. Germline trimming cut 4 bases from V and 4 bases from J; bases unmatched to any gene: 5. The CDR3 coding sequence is TGTGCCTGGACCGGACAGGGAGTCACTGAAGCTTTCTTT. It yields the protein CAWTGQGVTEAFF.

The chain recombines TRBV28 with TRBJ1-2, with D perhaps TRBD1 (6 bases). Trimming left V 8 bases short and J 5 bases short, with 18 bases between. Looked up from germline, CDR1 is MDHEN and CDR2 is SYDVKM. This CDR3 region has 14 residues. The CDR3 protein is CASPRGAGQYGYTF. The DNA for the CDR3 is TGTGCCAGCCCCCGTGGGGCAGGACAGTATGGCTACACCTTC.

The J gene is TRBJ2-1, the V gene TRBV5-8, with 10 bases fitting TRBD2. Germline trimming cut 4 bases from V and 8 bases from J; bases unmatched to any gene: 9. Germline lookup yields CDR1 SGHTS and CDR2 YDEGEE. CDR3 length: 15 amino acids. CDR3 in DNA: TGTGCCAGCAGCCTCCTAGCGGGAGCTGGCGATGAGCAGTTCTTC. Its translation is CASSLLAGAGDEQFF.

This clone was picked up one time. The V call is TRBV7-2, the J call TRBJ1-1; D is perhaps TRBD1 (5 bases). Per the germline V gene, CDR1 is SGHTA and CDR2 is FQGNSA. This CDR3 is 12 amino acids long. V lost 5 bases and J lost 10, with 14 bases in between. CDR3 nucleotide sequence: TGTGCCAGCAGCCCCGGATTCGGGGGAGCTTTCTTT. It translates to CASSPGFGGAFF. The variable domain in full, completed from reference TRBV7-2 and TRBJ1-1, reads GAGVSQSPSNKVTEKGKDVELRCDPISGHTALYWYRQSLGQGLEFLIYFQGNSAPDKSGLPSDRFSAERTGGSVSTLTIQRTQQEDSAVYLCASSPGFGGAFFGQGTRLTVV.

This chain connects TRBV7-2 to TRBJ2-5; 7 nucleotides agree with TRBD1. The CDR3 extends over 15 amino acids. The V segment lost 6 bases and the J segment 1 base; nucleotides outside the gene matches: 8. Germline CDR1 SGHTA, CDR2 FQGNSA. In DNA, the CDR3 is TGTGCCAGCAGTCCCGGGGACAGCCTCCAAGAGACCCAGTACTTC. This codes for CASSPGDSLQETQYF.

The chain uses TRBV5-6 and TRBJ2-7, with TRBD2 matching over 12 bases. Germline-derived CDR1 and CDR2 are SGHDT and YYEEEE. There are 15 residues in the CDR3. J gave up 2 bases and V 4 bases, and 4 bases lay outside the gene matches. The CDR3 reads CASSLGLAGAYEQYF. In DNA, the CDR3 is TGTGCCAGCAGCCTGGGACTAGCGGGCGCCTACGAGCAGTACTTC.

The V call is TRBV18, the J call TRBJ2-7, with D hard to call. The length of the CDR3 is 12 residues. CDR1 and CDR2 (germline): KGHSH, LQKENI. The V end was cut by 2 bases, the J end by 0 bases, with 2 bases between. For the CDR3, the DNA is TGTGCCAGCTCACCATCCTCCTACGAGCAGTACTTC. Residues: CASSPSSYEQYF. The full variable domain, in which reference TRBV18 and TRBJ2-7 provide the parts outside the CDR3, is NAGVMQNPRHLVRRRGQEARLRCSPMKGHSHVYWYRQLPEEGLKFMVYLQKENIIDESGMPKERFSAEFPKEGPSILRIQQVVRGDSAAYFCASSPSSYEQYFGPGTRLTVT.

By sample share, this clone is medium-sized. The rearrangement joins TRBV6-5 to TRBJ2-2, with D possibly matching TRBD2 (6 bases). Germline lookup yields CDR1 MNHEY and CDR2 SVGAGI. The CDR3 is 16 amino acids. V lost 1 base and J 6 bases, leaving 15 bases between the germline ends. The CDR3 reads CASSYLEGLSAGELFF. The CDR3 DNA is TGTGCCAGCAGTTACTTGGAGGGATTGAGTGCCGGGGAGCTGTTTTTT.

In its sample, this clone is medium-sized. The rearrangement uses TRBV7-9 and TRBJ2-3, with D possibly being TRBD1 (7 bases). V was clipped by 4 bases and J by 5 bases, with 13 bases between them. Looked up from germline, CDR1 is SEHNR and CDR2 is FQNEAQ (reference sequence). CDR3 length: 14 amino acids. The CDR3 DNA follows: TGTGCCAGCAGCTGGCAGGGGGGTTTAGATACGCAGTATTTT. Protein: CASSWQGGLDTQYF.

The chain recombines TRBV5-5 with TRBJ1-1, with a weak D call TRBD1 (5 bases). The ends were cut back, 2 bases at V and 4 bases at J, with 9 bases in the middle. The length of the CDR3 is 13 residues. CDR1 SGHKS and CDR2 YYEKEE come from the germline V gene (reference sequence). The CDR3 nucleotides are TGTGCCAGCAGCTTATTGGGGGGCACTGAAGCTTTCTTT. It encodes CASSLLGGTEAFF.

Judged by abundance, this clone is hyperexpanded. Here the CDR3 reads CSGTPLGNEQFF. The CDR3 nucleotides are TGCAGCGGTACTCCCTTGGGGAATGAGCAGTTCTTC. The chain carries TRBV29-1 and TRBJ2-1; D call uncertain. Germline CDR1 and CDR2: SQVTM and ANQGSEA. The CDR3 is made up of 12 amino acids. Trimming removed 7 bases from V and 7 bases from J, with 14 bases in between.

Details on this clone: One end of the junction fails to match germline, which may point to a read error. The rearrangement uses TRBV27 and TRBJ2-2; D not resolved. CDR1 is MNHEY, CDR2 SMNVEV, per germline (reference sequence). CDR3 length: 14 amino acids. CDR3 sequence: CASRFTRSTGELFF. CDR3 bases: TGTGCCAGCCGTTTTACGAGGTCCACCGGGGAGCTGTTTTTT.

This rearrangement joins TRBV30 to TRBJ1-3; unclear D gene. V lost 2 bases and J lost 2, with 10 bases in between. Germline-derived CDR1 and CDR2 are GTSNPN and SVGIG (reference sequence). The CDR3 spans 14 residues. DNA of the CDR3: TGTGCCTGGAGTTTAAGCTATCCTGGAAACACCATATATTTT. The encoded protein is CAWSLSYPGNTIYF.

CDR3 bases: TGTGCCAGCAGCCTACTCCCAGGGTCGGGCACTGAAGCTTTCTTT. Protein product: CASSLLPGSGTEAFF. V and J are TRBV6-5 and TRBJ1-1, with D possibly matching TRBD1 (5 bases). V was pared by 6 bases and J by 4 bases, with 18 bases between. Germline CDR1 MNHEY, CDR2 SVGAGI. The CDR3 length is 15 residues.

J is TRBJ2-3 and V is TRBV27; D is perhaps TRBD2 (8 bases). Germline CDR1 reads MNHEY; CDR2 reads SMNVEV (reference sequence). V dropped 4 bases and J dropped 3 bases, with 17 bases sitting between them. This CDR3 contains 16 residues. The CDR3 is CASSSRGSGSTDTQYF. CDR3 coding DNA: TGTGCCAGCAGTTCCAGGGGGAGCGGGAGTACAGATACGCAGTATTTT.

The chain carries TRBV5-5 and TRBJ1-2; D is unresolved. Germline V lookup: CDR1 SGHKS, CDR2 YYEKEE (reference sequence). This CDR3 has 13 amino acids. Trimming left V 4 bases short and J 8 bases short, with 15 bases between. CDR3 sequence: CASSPTSAEGYTF. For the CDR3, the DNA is TGTGCCAGCAGCCCGACCTCTGCGGAGGGCTACACCTTC.

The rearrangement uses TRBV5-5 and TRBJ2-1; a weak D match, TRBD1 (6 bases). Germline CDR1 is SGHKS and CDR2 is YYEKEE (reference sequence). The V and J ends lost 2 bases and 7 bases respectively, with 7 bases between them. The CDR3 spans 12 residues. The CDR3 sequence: CASSLGGNEQFF. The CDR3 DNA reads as TGTGCCAGCAGCTTAGGGGGTAATGAGCAGTTCTTC.

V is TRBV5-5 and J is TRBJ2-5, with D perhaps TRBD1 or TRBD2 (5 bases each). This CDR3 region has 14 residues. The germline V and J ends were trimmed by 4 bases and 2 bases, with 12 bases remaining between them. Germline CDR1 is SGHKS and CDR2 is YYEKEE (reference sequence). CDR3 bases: TGTGCCAGCAGCCCCGGGACCGCTCAAGAGACCCAGTACTTC. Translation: CASSPGTAQETQYF.

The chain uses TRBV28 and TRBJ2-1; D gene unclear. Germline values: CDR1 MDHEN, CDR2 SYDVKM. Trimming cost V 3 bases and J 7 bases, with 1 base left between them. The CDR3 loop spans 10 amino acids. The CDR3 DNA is TGTGCCAGCAGTTTTAATGAGCAGTTCTTC. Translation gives CASSFNEQFF.

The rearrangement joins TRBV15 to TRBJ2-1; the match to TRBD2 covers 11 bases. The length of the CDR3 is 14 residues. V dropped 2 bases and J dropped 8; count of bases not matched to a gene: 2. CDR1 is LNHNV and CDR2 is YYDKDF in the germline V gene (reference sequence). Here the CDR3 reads CATSRLAGGYEQFF. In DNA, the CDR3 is TGTGCCACCAGCAGACTAGCGGGGGGCTATGAGCAGTTCTTC.